This is a list of T cell receptor beta chains from one sample in a study of cytomegalovirus exposure and HLA in healthy donors. Assay used: immunoSEQ multiplex PCR; TCRdb lists only in-frame clones, some missing. The profile shows more than 100,000 clones, about 75% of them singletons. Sequenced sample: PBMCs. The receptors here all came from a man between 60 and 75 years old in good health and CMV-seropositive. CDR3s include the opening cysteine and the closing phenylalanine or tryptophan. Each record gives: J gene, CDR3 length, V gene, clone size, D gene, CDR3 DNA, CDR3 protein. A D gene is named only where the DNA matches it firmly. Clone size appears in some rows only: once, few, many, or a class for an expanded clone.

j_gene: TRBJ1-5
len: 13
v_gene: TRBV2
abundance: .
d_gene: TRBD1
CDR3nt: TGTGCCAGCACGGGACAGCGATTACAGCCCCAGCATTTT
CDR3aa: CASTGQRLQPQHF

j_gene: TRBJ2-3
len: 15
v_gene: TRBV11-3
abundance: .
d_gene: .
CDR3nt: TGTGCCAGCAGCTTAGGAGGGACTAGCACAGATACGCAGTATTTT
CDR3aa: CASSLGGTSTDTQYF

j_gene: TRBJ1-3
len: 16
v_gene: TRBV5-6
abundance: once
d_gene: .
CDR3nt: TGTGCCAGCAGCAGGGGCGCCGGAAACTCTGGAAACACCATATATTTT
CDR3aa: CASSRGAGNSGNTIYF

j_gene: TRBJ2-3
len: 16
v_gene: TRBV7-3
abundance: .
d_gene: .
CDR3nt: TGTGCCAGCAGCTTAACGGGGACACACGCTGCAGATACGCAGTATTTT
CDR3aa: CASSLTGTHAADTQYF

j_gene: TRBJ2-2
len: 16
v_gene: TRBV5-1
abundance: .
d_gene: .
CDR3nt: TGCGCCAGCAGCCCGCCCGGGACTCGGAACACCGGGGAGCTGTTTTTT
CDR3aa: CASSPPGTRNTGELFF

j_gene: TRBJ2-2
len: 15
v_gene: TRBV9
abundance: .
d_gene: TRBD1
CDR3nt: TGTGCCAGCACCCCAGACAGGGGGCGTACCGGGGAGCTGTTTTTT
CDR3aa: CASTPDRGRTGELFF

j_gene: TRBJ1-1
len: 16
v_gene: TRBV27
abundance: .
d_gene: TRBD1
CDR3nt: TGTGCCAGCAGTTTAAGGCGACAGGGGGCTGTCACTGAAGCTTTCTTT
CDR3aa: CASSLRRQGAVTEAFF

j_gene: TRBJ2-1
len: 17
v_gene: TRBV4-1
abundance: .
d_gene: TRBD2
CDR3nt: TGCGCCAGCAGCCGGACTAGCGGGAGTTCTCGCGGGGGTGAGCAGTTCTTC
CDR3aa: CASSRTSGSSRGGEQFF

j_gene: TRBJ1-2
len: 13
v_gene: TRBV29-1
abundance: .
d_gene: .
CDR3nt: TGCAGCGTTGAAGTGCAGGGGACGGGGGGCTACACCTTC
CDR3aa: CSVEVQGTGGYTF

j_gene: TRBJ2-1
len: 15
v_gene: TRBV13
abundance: .
d_gene: .
CDR3nt: TGTGCCAGCCTTTCTACCGGGACAATGTACAATGAGCAGTTCTTC
CDR3aa: CASLSTGTMYNEQFF

j_gene: TRBJ1-1
len: 14
v_gene: TRBV7-3
abundance: .
d_gene: TRBD1
CDR3nt: TGTGCCAGCAGCTTAACCGGGACAGGGGCCGAAGCTTTCTTT
CDR3aa: CASSLTGTGAEAFF

j_gene: TRBJ1-4
len: 14
v_gene: TRBV27
abundance: .
d_gene: .
CDR3nt: TGTGCCAGCAGTCTCCTCGGGGGGTGGGAAAAACTGTTTTTT
CDR3aa: CASSLLGGWEKLFF

j_gene: TRBJ2-3
len: 12
v_gene: TRBV5-6
abundance: .
d_gene: TRBD2
CDR3nt: TGTGCCAGCAGCACGGGACTAGCGGCGCAGTATTTT
CDR3aa: CASSTGLAAQYF

j_gene: TRBJ1-2
len: 12
v_gene: TRBV19
abundance: .
d_gene: .
CDR3nt: TGTGCCAGTAGTATACGGTCCTATGGCTACACCTTC
CDR3aa: CASSIRSYGYTF

j_gene: TRBJ1-2
len: 14
v_gene: TRBV28
abundance: .
d_gene: TRBD1
CDR3nt: TGTGCCAGCAGTTTGACAGGGGGAAACTATGGCTACACCTTC
CDR3aa: CASSLTGGNYGYTF

j_gene: TRBJ1-3
len: 17
v_gene: TRBV19
abundance: .
d_gene: TRBD1
CDR3nt: TGTGCCAGTAGTCCATGGGACAGCGGGTTCTCTGGAAACACCATATATTTT
CDR3aa: CASSPWDSGFSGNTIYF

j_gene: TRBJ2-3
len: 15
v_gene: TRBV19
abundance: .
d_gene: TRBD2
CDR3nt: TGTGCCAGTAGTATGCTAGCGGGAGAGACAGATACGCAGTATTTT
CDR3aa: CASSMLAGETDTQYF

j_gene: TRBJ2-5
len: 13
v_gene: TRBV9
abundance: .
d_gene: .
CDR3nt: TGTGCCAGCAGCCCCGGTAGGGGAGAGACCCAGTACTTC
CDR3aa: CASSPGRGETQYF

j_gene: TRBJ1-1
len: 17
v_gene: TRBV5-1
abundance: .
d_gene: .
CDR3nt: TGCGCCAGCAGCTCTGGAGGGGGGGCCGGGATGAACACTGAAGCTTTCTTT
CDR3aa: CASSSGGGAGMNTEAFF

j_gene: TRBJ2-5
len: 15
v_gene: TRBV5-1
abundance: .
d_gene: .
CDR3nt: TGCGCCAGCAGCTTATCCGGGACGGAGGGGGAGACCCAGTACTTC
CDR3aa: CASSLSGTEGETQYF

j_gene: TRBJ1-2
len: 13
v_gene: TRBV5-1
abundance: .
d_gene: .
CDR3nt: TGCGCCAGCAGCTATGAGAACAGTAACGGCTACACCTTC
CDR3aa: CASSYENSNGYTF

j_gene: TRBJ2-7
len: 14
v_gene: TRBV5-1
abundance: few
d_gene: TRBD2
CDR3nt: TGCGCCAGCAGCCTAGCGGGGCTCACCTACGAGCAGTACTTC
CDR3aa: CASSLAGLTYEQYF

j_gene: TRBJ2-7
len: 16
v_gene: TRBV28
abundance: .
d_gene: TRBD2
CDR3nt: TGTGCCAGCAGTTTATTGGGGAGGGGAGGTAACTACGAGCAGTACTTC
CDR3aa: CASSLLGRGGNYEQYF

j_gene: TRBJ1-5
len: 15
v_gene: TRBV5-6
abundance: .
d_gene: TRBD1
CDR3nt: TGTGCCAGCAGCTCGGTGGGGACAGGGGGTCAGCCCCAGCATTTT
CDR3aa: CASSSVGTGGQPQHF

j_gene: TRBJ1-2
len: 14
v_gene: TRBV30
abundance: few
d_gene: .
CDR3nt: TGTGCCTGGAGTCCCACCGCGGCAGGGGAAGGCTACACCTTC
CDR3aa: CAWSPTAAGEGYTF

j_gene: TRBJ2-6
len: 15
v_gene: TRBV5-5
abundance: .
d_gene: .
CDR3nt: TGTGCCAGCAGGGCGTCCAGCTCTGGGGCCAACGGCCTGACTTTC
CDR3aa: CASRASSSGANGLTF

j_gene: TRBJ2-7
len: 16
v_gene: TRBV5-4
abundance: .
d_gene: TRBD2
CDR3nt: TGTGCCAGCAGCTTGAAAAGGGCTAGCGGAGCCTACGAGCAGTACTTC
CDR3aa: CASSLKRASGAYEQYF

j_gene: TRBJ1-1
len: 14
v_gene: TRBV5-1
abundance: .
d_gene: TRBD1
CDR3nt: TGCGCCAGCAGCGGACGGACAGGGAACACTGAAGCTTTCTTT
CDR3aa: CASSGRTGNTEAFF

j_gene: TRBJ2-3
len: 16
v_gene: TRBV11-2
abundance: .
d_gene: .
CDR3nt: TGTGCCAGCAGCCTCGGGATAAGTGTATACACAGATACGCAGTATTTT
CDR3aa: CASSLGISVYTDTQYF

j_gene: TRBJ1-5
len: 13
v_gene: TRBV19
abundance: .
d_gene: TRBD1
CDR3nt: TGTGCCACCGCGGACAGGCGCAATCAGCCCCAGCATTTT
CDR3aa: CATADRRNQPQHF

j_gene: TRBJ1-1
len: 14
v_gene: TRBV9
abundance: .
d_gene: TRBD1
CDR3nt: TGTGCCAGCAGCGTGGGACAGGGAAACACTGAAGCTTTCTTT
CDR3aa: CASSVGQGNTEAFF

j_gene: TRBJ2-2
len: 16
v_gene: TRBV6-1
abundance: few
d_gene: .
CDR3nt: TGTGCCAGCAGTAAAGCACAGGGGAGGATCGCCGGGGAGCTGTTTTTT
CDR3aa: CASSKAQGRIAGELFF

j_gene: TRBJ1-1
len: 15
v_gene: TRBV5-1
abundance: .
d_gene: .
CDR3nt: TGCGCCAGCAGCTTGGTCACAGGGAAGGACACTGAAGCTTTCTTT
CDR3aa: CASSLVTGKDTEAFF

j_gene: TRBJ2-7
len: 14
v_gene: TRBV2
abundance: .
d_gene: TRBD1
CDR3nt: TGTGCCAGCAGTGAAGAGGGGGCCTTCTACGAGCAGTACTTC
CDR3aa: CASSEEGAFYEQYF

j_gene: TRBJ1-1
len: 19
v_gene: TRBV7-4
abundance: few
d_gene: .
CDR3nt: TGTGCCAGCAGCTTAGTGCCCCCCTTGCCAGAAGACATGAACACTGAAGCTTTCTTT
CDR3aa: CASSLVPPLPEDMNTEAFF

j_gene: TRBJ1-5
len: 15
v_gene: TRBV5-6
abundance: .
d_gene: TRBD1
CDR3nt: TGTGCCAGCAGCTTGGAAGGGGGCGACAATCAGCCCCAGCATTTT
CDR3aa: CASSLEGGDNQPQHF

j_gene: TRBJ2-5
len: 14
v_gene: TRBV4-1
abundance: .
d_gene: .
CDR3nt: TGCGCCAGCAGCCAAGATTATCGGGTGGAGACCCAGTACTTC
CDR3aa: CASSQDYRVETQYF

j_gene: TRBJ1-2
len: 11
v_gene: TRBV2
abundance: .
d_gene: .
CDR3nt: TGTGCCAGCAGCCCGAGGAGTGGCTACACCTTC
CDR3aa: CASSPRSGYTF

j_gene: TRBJ1-2
len: 17
v_gene: TRBV5-1
abundance: .
d_gene: TRBD1
CDR3nt: TGCGCCAGCAGCCCGCCTGGGACAGGGAATATGTTAAATGGCTACACCTTC
CDR3aa: CASSPPGTGNMLNGYTF

j_gene: TRBJ1-6
len: 15
v_gene: TRBV30
abundance: .
d_gene: TRBD1
CDR3nt: TGTGCCTGGATGGATATACAGGGGCCGGATTCACCCCTCCACTTT
CDR3aa: CAWMDIQGPDSPLHF

j_gene: TRBJ2-3
len: 13
v_gene: TRBV7-2
abundance: .
d_gene: .
CDR3nt: TGTGCCAGCAGGGGGCCGGGTACCATCGCGCAGTATTTT
CDR3aa: CASRGPGTIAQYF

j_gene: TRBJ1-2
len: 15
v_gene: TRBV18
abundance: .
d_gene: .
CDR3nt: TGTGCCAGCTCATCGACCAGGGGATCAGGGACTGGCTACACCTTC
CDR3aa: CASSSTRGSGTGYTF

j_gene: TRBJ2-1
len: 14
v_gene: TRBV5-1
abundance: .
d_gene: .
CDR3nt: TGCGCCAGCAGCCAAGGAGGGTTAGTAAGGGAGCAGTTCTTC
CDR3aa: CASSQGGLVREQFF

j_gene: TRBJ2-5
len: 17
v_gene: TRBV5-1
abundance: .
d_gene: TRBD2
CDR3nt: TGCGCCAGCAGCTTTACCAGAGGACTAGTTACGGGGGAGACCCAGTACTTC
CDR3aa: CASSFTRGLVTGETQYF

j_gene: TRBJ1-1
len: 13
v_gene: TRBV2
abundance: few
d_gene: TRBD1
CDR3nt: TGTGCCAGCTACAGGGGGCAAAACACTGAAGCTTTCTTT
CDR3aa: CASYRGQNTEAFF

j_gene: TRBJ2-3
len: 17
v_gene: TRBV5-1
abundance: .
d_gene: TRBD2
CDR3nt: TGCGCCAGCAGCGACCCGGGTGGCGGGGGGGCCACAGATACGCAGTATTTT
CDR3aa: CASSDPGGGGATDTQYF

j_gene: TRBJ1-3
len: 13
v_gene: TRBV10-3
abundance: few
d_gene: .
CDR3nt: TGTGCCATCAGTTGGGGGGGCGGAAACACCATATATTTT
CDR3aa: CAISWGGGNTIYF

j_gene: TRBJ2-3
len: 14
v_gene: TRBV9
abundance: .
d_gene: .
CDR3nt: TGTGCCAGCAGCAAGCGGTCTAGCACAGATACGCAGTATTTT
CDR3aa: CASSKRSSTDTQYF

j_gene: TRBJ2-7
len: 17
v_gene: TRBV4-1
abundance: .
d_gene: TRBD1
CDR3nt: TGCGCCAGCAGCCAAAAATACGGGACAGGGAGCTCCTACGAGCAGTACTTC
CDR3aa: CASSQKYGTGSSYEQYF

j_gene: TRBJ2-1
len: 16
v_gene: TRBV6-6
abundance: .
d_gene: TRBD2
CDR3nt: TGTGCCAGCAACAAAATTACTAGCGGGGCCTACAATGAGCAGTTCTTC
CDR3aa: CASNKITSGAYNEQFF

j_gene: TRBJ2-7
len: 13
v_gene: TRBV7-2
abundance: .
d_gene: .
CDR3nt: TGTGCCAGCAGCTTACGGGGGGCGCTCGAGCAGTACTTC
CDR3aa: CASSLRGALEQYF

j_gene: TRBJ1-4
len: 16
v_gene: TRBV9
abundance: .
d_gene: .
CDR3nt: TGTGCCAGCAGCGGAATGTCTACAGGACCGGGTGAAAAACTGTTTTTT
CDR3aa: CASSGMSTGPGEKLFF

j_gene: TRBJ2-6
len: 15
v_gene: TRBV2
abundance: .
d_gene: .
CDR3nt: TGTGCCAGCAGTCGAGAGGGTACTGGGGCCAACGTCCTGACTTTC
CDR3aa: CASSREGTGANVLTF